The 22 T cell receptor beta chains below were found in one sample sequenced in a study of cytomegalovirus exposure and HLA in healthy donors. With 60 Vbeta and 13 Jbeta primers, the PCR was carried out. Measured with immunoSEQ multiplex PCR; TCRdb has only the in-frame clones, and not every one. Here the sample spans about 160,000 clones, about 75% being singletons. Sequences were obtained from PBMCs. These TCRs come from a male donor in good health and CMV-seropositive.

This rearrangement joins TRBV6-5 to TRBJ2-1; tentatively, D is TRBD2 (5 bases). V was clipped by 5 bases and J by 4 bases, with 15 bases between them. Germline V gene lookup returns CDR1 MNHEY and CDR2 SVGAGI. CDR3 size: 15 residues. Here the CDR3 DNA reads TGTGCCAGCAGTCCGGTGGACGGGGAATACAATGAGCAGTTCTTC. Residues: CASSPVDGEYNEQFF.

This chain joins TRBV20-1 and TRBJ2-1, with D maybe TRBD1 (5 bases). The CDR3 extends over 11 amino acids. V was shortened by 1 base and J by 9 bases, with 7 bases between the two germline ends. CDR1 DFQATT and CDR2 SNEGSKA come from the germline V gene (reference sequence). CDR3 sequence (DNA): TGCAGTGCTAGAGGTGGGGCTGAGCAGTTCTTC. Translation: CSARGGAEQFF.

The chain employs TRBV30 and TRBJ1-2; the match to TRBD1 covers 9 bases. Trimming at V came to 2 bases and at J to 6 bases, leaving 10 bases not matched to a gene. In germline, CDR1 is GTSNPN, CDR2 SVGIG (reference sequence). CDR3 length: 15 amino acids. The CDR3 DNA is TGTGCCTGGAGTTCGGCCCACAGGGGGCCCCATGGCTACACCTTC. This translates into CAWSSAHRGPHGYTF. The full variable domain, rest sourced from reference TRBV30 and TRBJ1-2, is SQTIHQWPATLVQPVGSPLSLECTVEGTSNPNLYWYRQAAGRGLQLLFYSVGIGQISSEVPQNLSASRPQDRQFILSSKKLLLSDSGFYLCAWSSAHRGPHGYTFGSGTRLTVV.

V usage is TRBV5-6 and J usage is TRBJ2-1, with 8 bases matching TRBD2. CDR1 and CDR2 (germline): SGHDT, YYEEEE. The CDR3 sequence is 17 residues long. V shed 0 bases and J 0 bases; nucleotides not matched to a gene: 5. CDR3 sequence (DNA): TGTGCCAGCAGCTTGGCAGCGGGGGATCCCTCCTACAATGAGCAGTTCTTC. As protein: CASSLAAGDPSYNEQFF.

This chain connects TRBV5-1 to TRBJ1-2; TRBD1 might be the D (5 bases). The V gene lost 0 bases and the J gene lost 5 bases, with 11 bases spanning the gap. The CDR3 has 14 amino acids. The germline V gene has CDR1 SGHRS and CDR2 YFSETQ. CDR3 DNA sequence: TGCGCCAGCAGCTTGGAGACAGTATCATATGGCTACACCTTC. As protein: CASSLETVSYGYTF. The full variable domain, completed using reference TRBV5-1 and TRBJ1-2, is KAGVTQTPRYLIKTRGQQVTLSCSPISGHRSVSWYQQTPGQGLQFLFEYFSETQRNKGNFPGRFSGRQFSNSRSEMNVSTLELGDSALYLCASSLETVSYGYTFGSGTRLTVV.

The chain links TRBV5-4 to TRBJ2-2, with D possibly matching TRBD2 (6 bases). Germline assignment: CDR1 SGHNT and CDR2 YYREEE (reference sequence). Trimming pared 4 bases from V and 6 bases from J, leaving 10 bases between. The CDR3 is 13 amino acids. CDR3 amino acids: CASSPRGAGELFF. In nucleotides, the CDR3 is TGTGCCAGCAGCCCTCGCGGGGCCGGGGAGCTGTTTTTT. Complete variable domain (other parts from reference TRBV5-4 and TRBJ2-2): ETGVTQSPTHLIKTRGQQVTLRCSSQSGHNTVSWYQQALGQGPQFIFQYYREEENGRGNFPPRFSGLQFPNYSSELNVNALELDDSALYLCASSPRGAGELFFGEGSRLTVL.

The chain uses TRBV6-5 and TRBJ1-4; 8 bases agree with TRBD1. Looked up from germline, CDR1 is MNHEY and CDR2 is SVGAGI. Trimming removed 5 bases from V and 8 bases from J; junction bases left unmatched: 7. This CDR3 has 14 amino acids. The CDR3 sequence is CASSEGQENEKLFF. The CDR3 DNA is TGTGCCAGCAGTGAGGGACAGGAGAACGAAAAACTGTTTTTT.

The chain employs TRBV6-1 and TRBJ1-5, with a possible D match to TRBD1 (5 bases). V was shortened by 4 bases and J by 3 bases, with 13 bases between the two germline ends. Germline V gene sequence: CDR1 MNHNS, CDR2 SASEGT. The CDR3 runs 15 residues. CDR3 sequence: CASSGGAGPNQPQHF. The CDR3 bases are TGTGCCAGCAGTGGAGGTGCGGGACCCAATCAGCCCCAGCATTTT.

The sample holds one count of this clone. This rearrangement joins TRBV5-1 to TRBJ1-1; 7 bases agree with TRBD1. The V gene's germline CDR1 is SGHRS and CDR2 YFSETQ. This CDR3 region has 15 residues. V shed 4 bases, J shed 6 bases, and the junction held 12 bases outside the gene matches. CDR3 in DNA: TGCGCCAGCAGCCCCTCAGCACAGGGGAAAGCTGAAGCTTTCTTT. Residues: CASSPSAQGKAEAFF.

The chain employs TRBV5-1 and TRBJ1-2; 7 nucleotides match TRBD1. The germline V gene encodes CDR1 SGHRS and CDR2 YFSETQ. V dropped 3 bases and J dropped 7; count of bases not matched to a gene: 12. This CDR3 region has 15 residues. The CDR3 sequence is CASSWGPGGTAGYTF. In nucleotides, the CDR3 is TGCGCCAGCAGCTGGGGTCCAGGGGGAACTGCTGGCTACACCTTC.

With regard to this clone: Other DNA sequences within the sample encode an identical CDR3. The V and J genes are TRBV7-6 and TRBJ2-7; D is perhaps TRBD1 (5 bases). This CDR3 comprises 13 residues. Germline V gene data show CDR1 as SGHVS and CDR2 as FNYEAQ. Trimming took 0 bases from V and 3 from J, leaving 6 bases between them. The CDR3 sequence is CASSLAQGYEQYF. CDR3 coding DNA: TGTGCCAGCAGCTTAGCGCAGGGCTACGAGCAGTACTTC.

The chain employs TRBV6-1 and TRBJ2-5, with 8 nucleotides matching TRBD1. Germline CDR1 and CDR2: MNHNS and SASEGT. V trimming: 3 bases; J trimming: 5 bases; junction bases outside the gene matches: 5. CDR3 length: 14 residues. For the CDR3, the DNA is TGTGCCAGCAGTGAGGACAGGGTGCGGGAGACCCAGTACTTC. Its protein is CASSEDRVRETQYF.

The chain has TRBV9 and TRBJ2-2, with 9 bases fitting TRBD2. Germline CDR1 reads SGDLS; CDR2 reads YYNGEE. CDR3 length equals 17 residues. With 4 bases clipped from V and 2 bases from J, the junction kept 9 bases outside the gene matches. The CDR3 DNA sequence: TGTGCCAGCAGCCACACGACTAGCGGAAGTAACACCGGGGAGCTGTTTTTT. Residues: CASSHTTSGSNTGELFF.

The CDR3 nucleotides are TGTGCCAGCAGCACCCGACAGTCCTATGGGGATACGCAGTATTTT. Amino acid sequence: CASSTRQSYGDTQYF. The chain joins TRBV7-9 to TRBJ2-3; tentatively, D is TRBD1 (5 bases). CDR1 is SEHNR, CDR2 FQNEAQ, per germline (reference sequence). This CDR3 contains 15 residues. V was cut by 5 bases and J by 6 bases, with 18 bases left in between. Supplemented by reference TRBV7-9 and TRBJ2-3, the full variable domain reads DTGVSQNPRHKITKRGQNVTFRCDPISEHNRLYWYRQTLGQGPEFLTYFQNEAQLEKSRLLSDRFSAERPKGSFSTLEIQRTEQGDSAMYLCASSTRQSYGDTQYFGPGTRLTVL.

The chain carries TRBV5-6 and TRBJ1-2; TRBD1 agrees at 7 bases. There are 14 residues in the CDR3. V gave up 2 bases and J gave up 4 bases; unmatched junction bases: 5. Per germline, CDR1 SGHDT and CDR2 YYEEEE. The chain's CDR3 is CASSFSDRVYGYTF. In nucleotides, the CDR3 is TGTGCCAGCAGCTTCTCAGACAGGGTCTATGGCTACACCTTC.

The DNA for the CDR3 is TGTGCCAGCAGTGCCAACGGGGGGGCCAGTGAGCAGTACTTC. Translation gives CASSANGGASEQYF. The chain recombines TRBV6-6 with TRBJ2-7; 8 nucleotides align to TRBD2. Germline trimming cut 5 bases from V and 7 bases from J; bases unmatched to any gene: 10. The CDR3 totals 14 residues. Germline V gene data show CDR1 as MNHNY and CDR2 as SVGAGI (reference sequence).

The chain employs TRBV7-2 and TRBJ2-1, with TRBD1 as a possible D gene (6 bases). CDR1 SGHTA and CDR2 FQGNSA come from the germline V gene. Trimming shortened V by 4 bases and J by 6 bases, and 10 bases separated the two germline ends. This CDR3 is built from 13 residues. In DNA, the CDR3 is TGTGCCAGCAGCTCGGACAGCAGCAATGAGCAGTTCTTC. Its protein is CASSSDSSNEQFF.

For the CDR3, the DNA is TGCAGCGTTGAAGTCCGGGGTCTCTCTGGAAACACCATATATTTT. Protein: CSVEVRGLSGNTIYF. J is TRBJ1-3 and V is TRBV29-1, with D hard to call. This CDR3 has 15 amino acids. Germline V gives CDR1 SQVTM, CDR2 ANQGSEA. V shed 1 base and J shed 0 bases, with 10 bases lying between them.

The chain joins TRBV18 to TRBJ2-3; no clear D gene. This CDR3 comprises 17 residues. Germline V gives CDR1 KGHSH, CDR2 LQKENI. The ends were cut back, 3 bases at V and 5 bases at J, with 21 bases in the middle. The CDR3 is CASSPPEYGSGVDTQYF. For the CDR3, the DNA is TGTGCCAGCTCACCCCCAGAATATGGGTCCGGAGTAGATACGCAGTATTTT.

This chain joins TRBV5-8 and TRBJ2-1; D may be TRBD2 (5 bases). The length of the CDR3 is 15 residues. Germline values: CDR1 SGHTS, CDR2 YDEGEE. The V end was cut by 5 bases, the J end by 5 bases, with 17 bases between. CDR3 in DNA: TGTGCCAGCAGGGGTGTTGAGGGAACCAACAATGAGCAGTTCTTC. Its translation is CASRGVEGTNNEQFF.

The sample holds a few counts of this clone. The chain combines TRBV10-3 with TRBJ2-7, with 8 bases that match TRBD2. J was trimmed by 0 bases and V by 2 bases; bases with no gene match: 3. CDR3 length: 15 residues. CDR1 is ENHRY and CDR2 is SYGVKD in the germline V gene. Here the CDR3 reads CAISETSGYSYEQYF. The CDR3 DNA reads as TGTGCCATCAGTGAGACTAGCGGATACTCCTACGAGCAGTACTTC.

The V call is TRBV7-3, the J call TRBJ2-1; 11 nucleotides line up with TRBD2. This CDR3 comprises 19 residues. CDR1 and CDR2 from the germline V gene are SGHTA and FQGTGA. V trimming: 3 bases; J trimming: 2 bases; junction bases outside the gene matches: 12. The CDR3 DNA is TGTGCCAGCAGCTTCCGGGGTGGTAGCGGGGGGGGAACCTACAATGAGCAGTTCTTC. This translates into CASSFRGGSGGGTYNEQFF.